This T cell receptor beta chain was profiled in a study of blood T cells in healthy people across ages. Primed by a sample-barcoded 5' primer and a J-beta primer mix, a second PCR proceeded for roughly 6 to 12 cycles. TCRdb used MiXCR to reprocess the 5' RACE reads, holding one entry per CDR3 protein. The sample has 600,000 or so distinct CDR3 sequences, around 48% seen once. Germline V gene lookup returns CDR1 DFQATT and CDR2 SNEGSKA (reference sequence). The CDR3 is 13 amino acids. V shed 7 bases, J shed 4 bases, and the junction held 3 bases outside the gene matches. The chain carries TRBV20-1 and TRBJ2-1; TRBD2 matches at 11 bases. Material: blood. This sequence originates from a man older than 75 in good health. This chain's CDR3 is CSGGTSGYNEQFF. For the CDR3, the DNA is TGCAGTGGAGGGACTAGCGGATACAATGAGCAGTTCTTC.